The 8 T cell receptor beta chains presented below share a single source sample, sequenced in a study of T cell responses to AZD1222 COVID-19 vaccine (dated by TCRdb to about 2021). The label giving this sample's time point can be read as: about 28 days (+/-7) after the second vaccine dose. Libraries were made using the immunoSEQ multiplex PCR assay. The immuneACCESS repertoire file appears here via TCRdb, limited to in-frame rearrangements. These files lack a portion of the clones; in checked studies, under half of the deficit traces to unresolved V genes, and the cause of the others is not known. This sample lists under 200,000 clones; around 88% were detected once. The ten largest clonotypes hold 0.85% to 1.1% of the sample. The sample was peripheral blood, taken 28 days after the second AZD1222 dose. The source of these receptors is an adult who received the AZD1222 COVID-19 vaccine.

The V and J genes are TRBV5-4 and TRBJ2-7, with a weak D call TRBD2 (6 bases). The V end was cut by 1 base, the J end by 2 bases, with 13 bases between. The V gene's germline CDR1 is SGHNT and CDR2 YYREEE (reference sequence). The CDR3 is made up of 15 amino acids. The CDR3 DNA is TGTGCCAGCAGCTTGATGCGGGAAGGCACCTACGAGCAGTACTTC. It yields the protein CASSLMREGTYEQYF.

The J gene is TRBJ2-7, the V gene TRBV19; TRBD1 might be the D (5 bases). The V and J ends lost 0 bases and 5 bases respectively, with 14 bases between them. Germline V gives CDR1 LNHDA, CDR2 SQIVND (reference sequence). The CDR3 is 15 amino acids. In DNA form, the CDR3 reads TGTGCCAGTAGTATAGAGCGGCAGGGCTACCACGAGCAGTACTTC. Encoded protein: CASSIERQGYHEQYF.

This chain uses TRBV4-1 with TRBJ1-2; D is perhaps TRBD1 (6 bases). The V gene's germline CDR1 is MGHRA and CDR2 YSYEKL. With 0 bases removed from V and 8 bases from J, the gap between germline ends came to 22 bases. This CDR3 is built from 17 residues. CDR3 residues: CASSQEWPQGGEGGYTF. CDR3 bases: TGCGCCAGCAGCCAAGAGTGGCCACAGGGAGGCGAGGGCGGCTACACCTTC.

The chain couples TRBV12-3 or TRBV12-4 to TRBJ1-1; D unclear. Between the trimmed V and J ends, which lost 3 bases and 4 bases, there was a span of 9 bases. The CDR3 extends over 13 amino acids. As DNA, the CDR3 is TGTGCCAGCAGTTTGGCTCTCGGCACTGAAGCTTTCTTT. Protein: CASSLALGTEAFF.

This clone was observed a single time. The chain combines TRBV2 with TRBJ1-1; D not resolved. Trimming removed 4 bases at V and 1 base at J, with 4 bases between. The length of the CDR3 is 12 residues. Germline-derived CDR1 and CDR2 are SNHLY and FYNNEI. As DNA, the CDR3 is TGTGCCAGCAGTGGACAGAACACTGAAGCTTTCTTT. Translating it yields CASSGQNTEAFF.

V gene TRBV11-2 combines with J gene TRBJ1-2; D remains ambiguous. V was trimmed by 2 bases and J by 5 bases, leaving 9 bases between them. Germline CDR1 is SGHAT and CDR2 is FQNNGV. The CDR3 is made up of 13 amino acids. CDR3 protein: CASSLIYLYGYTF. DNA for the CDR3: TGTGCCAGCAGCTTAATATATTTATATGGCTACACCTTC.

This clone has a single count. The chain carries TRBV7-6 and TRBJ1-5; D may be TRBD1 (6 bases). Germline assignment: CDR1 SGHVS and CDR2 FNYEAQ. This CDR3 comprises 17 residues. V was clipped by 0 bases and J by 6 bases, with 18 bases between them. The CDR3 region is CASSLAAGGEYGQPQHF. CDR3 DNA sequence: TGTGCCAGCAGCTTAGCCGCTGGGGGCGAGTATGGTCAGCCCCAGCATTTT.

This rearrangement joins TRBV29-1 to TRBJ1-6; D is possibly TRBD1 (5 bases). Per germline, CDR1 SQVTM and CDR2 ANQGSEA. The CDR3 is made up of 14 amino acids. The ends were cut back, 5 bases at V and 3 bases at J, with 11 bases in the middle. The CDR3 reads CSVRRDGYNSPLHF. CDR3 DNA sequence: TGCAGCGTTAGACGGGACGGCTATAATTCACCCCTCCACTTT.